These 30 T cell receptor beta chains were sequenced from one sample in a study of T cells in Graves' hyperthyroidism and ophthalmopathy. The source material, RNA transcripts, was used to amplify TCR beta CDR3 regions. The TCR CDR3 first-round RT-PCR relied on the HTBI primer set. TCRdb used MiXCR to reprocess the multiplex PCR reads, holding one entry per CDR3 protein. The sample holds roughly 650,000 distinct CDR3 sequences, about a sixth seen once. Sequenced sample: blood. The receptors here all came from a woman aged 40-49 years with Graves' ophthalmopathy.

This clonotype was counted at least ten times. The V call is TRBV20-1, the J call TRBJ2-1, with TRBD2 matching 10 bases. Germline-derived CDR1 and CDR2 are DFQATT and SNEGSKA (reference sequence). V shed 0 bases and J 4 bases; nucleotides not matched to a gene: 6. This CDR3 region has 16 residues. In DNA, the CDR3 is TGCAGTGCTAGAGATCCGGGACTAGCGATTTACAATGAGCAGTTCTTC. It codes for CSARDPGLAIYNEQFF.

This clonotype occurred many times. V and J are TRBV6-1 and TRBJ2-3; 10 bases agree with TRBD2. With V trimmed by 3 bases and J by 7 bases, 7 bases remained unmatched. This CDR3 is 15 amino acids long. Per germline, CDR1 MNHNS and CDR2 SASEGT. The CDR3 reads CASSELAGAPNTQYF. The CDR3 coding sequence is TGTGCCAGCAGTGAGCTAGCGGGAGCCCCAAATACGCAGTATTTT.

This clonotype showed up many times. J is TRBJ1-1 and V is TRBV20-1; D not certain. Germline CDR1 reads DFQATT; CDR2 reads SNEGSKA (reference sequence). The CDR3 contains 13 residues. Trimming pared 8 bases from V and 0 bases from J, leaving 13 bases between. CDR3 sequence (DNA): TGCAGTTGCACAGCCAATGTGAACACTGAAGCTTTCTTT. Translated, it gives CSCTANVNTEAFF.

This chain connects TRBV19 to TRBJ1-5; tentative D call: TRBD1 (5 bases). This CDR3 contains 14 residues. The V and J ends lost 10 bases and 3 bases respectively, with 16 bases between them. Germline lookup yields CDR1 LNHDA and CDR2 SQIVND (reference sequence). DNA for the CDR3: TGTGCCACCAGTGGCAGGGCGAACAATCAGCCCCAGCATTTT. Encoded protein: CATSGRANNQPQHF.

V is TRBV10-2 and J is TRBJ2-1; the D is unclear. CDR3 length: 14 residues. Germline CDR1 WSHSY, CDR2 SAAADI. The germline V and J ends were trimmed by 2 bases and 5 bases, with 10 bases remaining between them. In nucleotides, the CDR3 is TGCGCCAGCAGTGAGATTTCCCAAAACAATGAGCAGTTCTTC. It encodes CASSEISQNNEQFF.

This clonotype has more than one count but fewer than ten. J is TRBJ2-1 and V is TRBV12-3 or TRBV12-4, with D maybe TRBD2 (7 bases). The germline V and J ends were trimmed by 6 bases and 7 bases, with 13 bases remaining between them. The CDR3 consists of 13 residues. The CDR3 region is CASRGGAVNEQFF. Here the CDR3 DNA reads TGTGCCAGCAGAGGGGGGGCCGTTAATGAGCAGTTCTTC.

This clonotype was recorded many times. This chain connects TRBV29-1 to TRBJ1-1; D unclear. This CDR3 comprises 11 residues. Germline values: CDR1 SQVTM, CDR2 ANQGSEA. Trimming removed 6 bases from V and 6 bases from J, with 11 bases in between. The CDR3 bases are TGCAGCGTGCCCCTTGGTGCTGAAGCTTTCTTT. The encoded protein is CSVPLGAEAFF.

This clonotype was picked up many times. The chain uses TRBV20-1 and TRBJ2-5; no definite D call. This CDR3 has 12 residues. V lost 3 bases and J lost 0, with 5 bases in between. Germline CDR1 is DFQATT and CDR2 is SNEGSKA (reference sequence). The CDR3 DNA is TGCAGTGCTAGTTTCAACCAAGAGACCCAGTACTTC. Its translation is CSASFNQETQYF.

This rearrangement joins TRBV15 to TRBJ1-1; no reliable D call. This CDR3 is built from 13 residues. Trimming shortened V by 0 bases and J by 6 bases, and 8 bases separated the two germline ends. CDR1 is LNHNV, CDR2 YYDKDF, per germline (reference sequence). The CDR3 loop reads CATSRDLVAEAFF. CDR3 sequence (DNA): TGTGCCACCAGCAGAGATCTGGTCGCTGAAGCTTTCTTT.

V gene TRBV19 combines with J gene TRBJ1-5; 9 bases are a match to TRBD1. J was trimmed by 6 bases and V by 3 bases; bases with no gene match: 9. Germline CDR1 LNHDA, CDR2 SQIVND (reference sequence). This CDR3 spans 16 amino acids. CDR3 protein: CASSILGQGRIQPQHF. In nucleotides, the CDR3 is TGTGCCAGTAGTATCCTCGGACAGGGGCGGATTCAGCCCCAGCATTTT.

The chain has TRBV7-9 and TRBJ2-1; 8 bases are a match to TRBD2. CDR3 length: 16 amino acids. Germline CDR1 is SEHNR and CDR2 is FQNEAQ (reference sequence). J gave up 5 bases and V 6 bases, and 12 bases lay outside the gene matches. CDR3 loop: CASSLRAGVLNNEQFF. The CDR3 nucleotides are TGTGCCAGCAGTCTCCGAGCGGGAGTCTTGAACAATGAGCAGTTCTTC.

This clonotype showed up many times. This chain joins TRBV20-1 and TRBJ2-7; 8 bases align to TRBD2. CDR1 is DFQATT and CDR2 is SNEGSKA in the germline V gene (reference sequence). This CDR3 comprises 15 residues. Unmatched junction bases numbered 12, after V lost 5 bases and J lost 3 bases. This CDR3 reads CSAPQRLAGNYEQYF. CDR3 nucleotide sequence: TGCAGTGCTCCTCAGAGGCTAGCGGGTAACTACGAGCAGTACTTC.

About this clonotype itself: The junction shows a germline mismatch at one end, possibly a read error. The chain joins TRBV10-3 to TRBJ1-1, with no clear D. Germline loops: CDR1 ENHRY, CDR2 SYGVKD. CDR3 length equals 13 residues. The CDR3, as DNA: TGTGCCACCAGTGAAAGGGAAGGACGGGGAGCTTTCTTT. This gives the protein CATSEREGRGAFF.

There are many counts of this clonotype. The genes are TRBV30 and TRBJ2-3; tentatively, D is TRBD2 (7 bases). This CDR3 is 13 amino acids long. V was shortened by 7 bases and J by 4 bases, with 15 bases between the two germline ends. Germline V CDR1 and CDR2: GTSNPN, SVGIG (reference sequence). The CDR3 DNA is TGTGCCTTTGATACAGGGAGGGCAGATACGCAGTATTTT. It codes for CAFDTGRADTQYF.

In its sample, this clonotype was seen a few times. The chain employs TRBV27 and TRBJ2-7, with 7 bases matching TRBD2. This CDR3 has 17 amino acids. The V gene end was trimmed by 5 bases and the J gene end by 3 bases; junction bases not matched to a gene: 16. Germline V gene sequence: CDR1 MNHEY, CDR2 SMNVEV (reference sequence). The CDR3 DNA sequence: TGTGCCAGCAGTCCCCCCCGGGGGAGGGCTCGCATCTACGAGCAGTACTTC. Amino acids: CASSPPRGRARIYEQYF.

In its sample, this clonotype was seen a few times. The genes are TRBV5-8 and TRBJ2-1, with 10 nucleotides matching TRBD1. Trimming at V came to 3 bases and at J to 4 bases, leaving 4 bases not matched to a gene. Germline V gene data show CDR1 as SGHTS and CDR2 as YDEGEE. The CDR3 extends over 15 amino acids. The CDR3 is CASSSDRGDYNEQFF. CDR3 nucleotides: TGTGCCAGCAGCTCGGACAGGGGGGATTACAATGAGCAGTTCTTC.

This clonotype was recorded at least ten times. The J gene is TRBJ2-1, the V gene TRBV27; possibly TRBD2 for D (6 bases). The germline CDR1 and CDR2 sequences are MNHEY and SMNVEV (reference sequence). This CDR3 is built from 14 residues. The germline V and J ends were trimmed by 6 bases and 7 bases, with 16 bases remaining between them. The CDR3 region has the DNA TGTGCCAGCAGGGGCCTCGGGGGTTTGAATGAGCAGTTCTTC. Its translation is CASRGLGGLNEQFF.

The chain has TRBV19 and TRBJ2-3, with TRBD2 matching 7 bases. The CDR3 is made up of 14 amino acids. The V gene end was trimmed by 7 bases and the J gene end by 7 bases; junction bases not matched to a gene: 11. Per germline, CDR1 LNHDA and CDR2 SQIVND (reference sequence). CDR3 DNA sequence: TGTGCCAGTACCCAAGCGGGGCGAGCAAATACGCAGTATTTT. Its protein is CASTQAGRANTQYF.

At least ten counts were recorded for this clonotype. J is TRBJ2-1 and V is TRBV7-8; perhaps D is TRBD1 or TRBD2 (6 bases each). The CDR3 runs to 18 residues. Germline values: CDR1 SGHVS, CDR2 FQNEAQ. The V end lost 1 base, the J end lost 7 bases, and 23 bases lay between the germline ends. As DNA, the CDR3 is TGTGCCAGCAGCTTAGGGGGGGACTCCTACATGAGGGGGAATGAGCAGTTCTTC. Translating gives CASSLGGDSYMRGNEQFF.

This clonotype was detected many times. The V call is TRBV12-3 or TRBV12-4, the J call TRBJ1-1, with TRBD1 matching 9 bases. J lost 6 bases, V lost 3 bases, and 5 bases had no gene match. CDR3 length equals 14 residues. The CDR3 nucleotides are TGTGCCAGCAGTTTTACAGGGGGCTTTGCTGAAGCTTTCTTT. Translating gives CASSFTGGFAEAFF.

This clonotype was recorded a few times. The rearrangement joins TRBV29-1 to TRBJ1-4; 8 nucleotides align to TRBD1. The CDR3 is made up of 13 amino acids. CDR1 is SQVTM, CDR2 ANQGSEA, per germline. V gave up 6 bases and J gave up 6 bases; unmatched junction bases: 6. The CDR3 region is CSVRQGPDEKLFF. DNA for the CDR3: TGCAGCGTCAGACAGGGGCCTGATGAAAAACTGTTTTTT.

This clonotype turned up a few times. The chain employs TRBV27 and TRBJ2-7; 7 nucleotides match TRBD2. The CDR3 length is 16 residues. Unmatched junction bases numbered 7, after V lost 0 bases and J lost 2 bases. Germline V gene sequence: CDR1 MNHEY, CDR2 SMNVEV (reference sequence). The CDR3 here is CASSLSKPSGTYEQYF. Here the CDR3 DNA reads TGTGCCAGCAGTTTATCGAAGCCTAGCGGCACCTACGAGCAGTACTTC.

This clonotype has at least ten counts. The chain joins TRBV20-1 to TRBJ2-3; 9 nucleotides match TRBD1. V was pared by 6 bases and J by 0 bases, with 4 bases of the junction left unmatched. The CDR3 sequence is 14 residues long. CDR1 is DFQATT and CDR2 is SNEGSKA in the germline V gene (reference sequence). The CDR3 DNA is TGCAGTGCCCCGGGACAGGGTAGCACAGATACGCAGTATTTT. Residues: CSAPGQGSTDTQYF.

This clonotype appeared many times. The J gene is TRBJ1-2, the V gene TRBV2; 7 positions agree with TRBD1. The length of the CDR3 is 14 residues. V lost 8 bases and J lost 1; bases outside the gene matches: 7. CDR1 is SNHLY and CDR2 is FYNNEI in the germline V gene. As DNA, the CDR3 is TGTGCCAGCCGCTATGGGACAGATAACTATGGCTACACCTTC. Its protein is CASRYGTDNYGYTF.

This clonotype was picked up many times. V and J are TRBV7-3 and TRBJ2-5; the D gene could be TRBD1 or TRBD2 (6 bases each). The CDR3 totals 14 residues. CDR1 is SGHTA and CDR2 is FQGTGA in the germline V gene. The germline V and J ends were trimmed by 2 bases and 4 bases, with 11 bases remaining between them. The chain's CDR3 is CASSLGPGAETQYF. In DNA, the CDR3 is TGTGCCAGCAGCTTAGGTCCGGGGGCAGAGACCCAGTACTTC.

This clonotype was counted many times. The CDR3 region has the DNA TGCAGTGCTCGAAGGGCGCAGGGCACCACTGAAGCTTTCTTT. Residues: CSARRAQGTTEAFF. The genes are TRBV20-1 and TRBJ1-1; tentative D call: TRBD1 (5 bases). The V end lost 5 bases, the J end lost 4 bases, and 17 bases lay between the germline ends. The germline CDR1 and CDR2 sequences are DFQATT and SNEGSKA (reference sequence). The CDR3 consists of 14 residues.

The V call is TRBV20-1, the J call TRBJ2-5; 9 bases agree with TRBD1. The trim removed 4 bases at V and 5 bases at J, leaving 11 bases unmatched. The CDR3 covers 15 residues. The germline CDR1 and CDR2 sequences are DFQATT and SNEGSKA (reference sequence). CDR3: CSATKYRGRRETQYF. The CDR3 coding sequence is TGCAGTGCTACAAAGTACAGGGGGCGGAGGGAGACCCAGTACTTC.

The chain recombines TRBV7-6 with TRBJ2-3; TRBD2 matches at 9 bases. J lost 6 bases, V lost 5 bases, and 6 bases had no gene match. The CDR3 is 14 residues long. The germline CDR1 and CDR2 sequences are SGHVS and FNYEAQ. The CDR3 reads CASSPPSGDDTQYF. In DNA, the CDR3 is TGTGCCAGCAGCCCCCCTAGCGGGGACGATACGCAGTATTTT.

This clonotype was counted at least ten times. The chain combines TRBV2 with TRBJ2-3; 11 nucleotides align to TRBD2. The CDR3 contains 17 residues. The V gene end was trimmed by 6 bases and the J gene end by 0 bases; junction bases not matched to a gene: 8. Germline values: CDR1 SNHLY, CDR2 FYNNEI. The CDR3 loop is CASSDWTSGSSTDTQYF. DNA for the CDR3: TGTGCCAGCAGCGACTGGACTAGCGGGTCTAGCACAGATACGCAGTATTTT.

CDR3 nucleotide sequence: TGTGCCAGCAGCCACGGGACCCACGAGCAGTACTTC. Translation gives CASSHGTHEQYF. V and J are TRBV7-9 and TRBJ2-7; tentatively, D is TRBD1 or TRBD2 (5 bases each). Germline CDR1 is SEHNR and CDR2 is FQNEAQ (reference sequence). With 5 bases removed from V and 5 bases from J, the gap between germline ends came to 10 bases. The CDR3 loop spans 12 amino acids.